This TCR beta chain is from a study of pediatric ulcerative colitis (dated by TCRdb to the late 2010s). A note on the overall study: From nine newly diagnosed, treatment-naive pediatric ulcerative colitis patients and a few non-IBD control children, paired blood and rectal samples were collected.

What the authors observed across the whole study: Features of the rectal repertoire distinguished controls, mild-moderate colitis patients and acute severe colitis patients, and in acute severe colitis, rectal diversity was reduced because of clonal expansions. For technical reasons, substantially fewer templates were yielded by the blood samples of a couple of patients, and these blood samples were excluded from blood-rectal overlap analysis. The healthy control group was small, consisting of only four individuals. Because repertoires came from total lymphocyte DNA, patterns in rare subsets such as regulatory T cells may not be reflected. T cells from blood may have been included in the rectal pinch biopsies, particularly in patients with overt colitis. Compared with controls, ulcerative colitis patients showed significantly higher autologous blood-rectal clonal overlap, a finding that suggests increased T cell trafficking to inflamed tissue. A couple of rectal CDR3 clonotypes were detected in all ulcerative colitis patients and were not detected in any of the controls.

A word on this clone: What this receptor recognizes is not known. No qualities accompany the bases; no much larger clone lies one base away.

The CDR3 starts with the cysteine, ends with the phenylalanine, and has 14 residues. Only CDR3 DNA remains: 42 bases, in frame from the first base. The germline V gene (reference sequence) sets CDR1 to LNHDA and CDR2 to SQIVND. A distance of 15 bases separates the germline ends of V and J, which lose 7 bases and 2 bases respectively. Through the immunoSEQ TRB Survey service, multiplex V and J primers were used to amplify rearranged CDR3 beta regions from genomic DNA. To keep depth equal across samples, survey-level sequencing depth of up to 500,000 reads per sample was applied. Libraries were purified, pooled and sequenced on Illumina technology. Per the authors' processing: Productive clonality, sample overlap, pairwise scatters, CDR3 beta length, V/D/J gene usage and productiveness were assessed with immunoSEQ online tools. Calculated diversity was defined as the number of unique rearrangements divided by total templates, multiplied by 100, and Shannon and Simpson indices were computed as well. Principal component analysis was performed on Z-score normalized data with the R prcomp function and the ggbiplot package. Morisita's index was used to quantify blood-rectal clonal overlap within each subject. TCRdb carries this immuneACCESS record with in-frame sequences only. Its versions omit some clonotypes, under half of them owing to an unresolved V gene in the studies checked, with the rest unexplained. The V and J calls and clone size are taken from that table; D and trimming were inferred from the DNA. Within this sample are fewer than 20,000 clones, with 60% to 80% of them counted one time only. In total, the top ten clones hold around 7.6% of the sample.

During colonoscopy, one to two rectal pinch biopsies were obtained for research purposes. Controls underwent colonoscopy for suspected IBD, had macroscopically and histologically normal endoscopy, and were not diagnosed with IBD within the following year. Before DNA was isolated, the rectal biopsies underwent proteinase K digestion. The Wizard kit (Promega) was used to extract genomic DNA from the blood and intestinal samples. The chain is made from TRBV19 and TRBJ2-7; the D gene identity is not certain. The sequenced sample was gut tissue. The TCR sequence derives from a boy younger than 18 who was a control in a study of pediatric ulcerative colitis. The DNA is as follows: TGTGCCAGTACTACTCGGACCGGACCCTACGAGCAGTACTTC. This yields the protein CASTTRTGPYEQYF. With the rest looked up from the reference TRBV19 and TRBJ2-7 genes rather than sequenced, the full variable domain is DGGITQSPKYLFRKEGQNVTLSCEQNLNHDAMYWYRQDPGQGLRLIYYSQIVNDFQKGDIAEGYSVSREKKESFPLTVTSAQKNPTAFYLCASTTRTGPYEQYFGPGTRLTVT.